A selection of T cell receptor beta chains follows, all from one sample in a study of CD8+ T cells in alopecia areata. Sequenced by immunoSEQ multiplex PCR; TCRdb stores in-frame clones only, minus some. The sample has about 120,000 clones, approximately 47% seen once. The material sequenced was NKG2D-low CD8+ T cells sorted from blood. All receptors come from a human donor with alopecia areata. The CDR3 runs from the conserved cysteine through the conserved F or W. A D gene is named only where the DNA matches it firmly. A clone size is listed for some rows: how often the clone was seen (once, few, many), or a class if it is expanded.

DNA: TGTGCCACAACAGGGGACGGAGCGGCCCAGTACTTC
CDR3: CATTGDGAAQYF
V: TRBV10-3
size: -
J: TRBJ2-5
D: TRBD1

DNA: TGTGCCAGCAGCCTGACAGTTGCCTACGAGCAGTACTTC
CDR3: CASSLTVAYEQYF
V: TRBV11-2
size: -
J: TRBJ2-7
D: -

DNA: TGTGCCACCAGACGGGCCCAGGCTGAGCCCCAGCATTTT
CDR3: CATRRAQAEPQHF
V: TRBV15
size: -
J: TRBJ1-5
D: -

DNA: TGTGCCAGCAGCCAGACGGGCAATGAGCAGTTCTTC
CDR3: CASSQTGNEQFF
V: TRBV14
size: few
J: TRBJ2-1
D: -

DNA: TGCAGCGTCTCGACAGGGGGCACCCTGTTGGCAGATACGCAGTATTTT
CDR3: CSVSTGGTLLADTQYF
V: TRBV29-1
size: -
J: TRBJ2-3
D: TRBD1

DNA: TGTGCCTGGAGTGTAGAGGAAAACACAGATACGCAGTATTTT
CDR3: CAWSVEENTDTQYF
V: TRBV30
size: -
J: TRBJ2-3
D: -

DNA: TGCAGCCTGTCGGGGCCGCAGCGGGAGAGAATTCAAGAGACCCAGTACTTC
CDR3: CSLSGPQRERIQETQYF
V: TRBV29-1
size: -
J: TRBJ2-5
D: TRBD2

DNA: TGCAGCGTTGAATTGCCAGGGATGAACAATGAGCAGTTCTTC
CDR3: CSVELPGMNNEQFF
V: TRBV29-1
size: -
J: TRBJ2-1
D: -

DNA: TGTGCCAGCAGTCGTACAGGGCCTGGGACTGAAGCTTTCTTT
CDR3: CASSRTGPGTEAFF
V: TRBV6-5
size: -
J: TRBJ1-1
D: -

DNA: TGTGCCAGCAGCCACGGGGACAGCACCTACGAGCAGTACTTC
CDR3: CASSHGDSTYEQYF
V: TRBV11-2
size: -
J: TRBJ2-7
D: TRBD1

DNA: TGTGCCAGCAGCTTAGCGGGAGGGACGGAGACCCAGTACTTC
CDR3: CASSLAGGTETQYF
V: TRBV11-2
size: -
J: TRBJ2-5
D: TRBD2

DNA: TGCAGCGTTGTGGGAGGGGGGGTCCAATTCCCCGTCTGCGTTGGGGCCAACGTCCTGACTTTC
CDR3: CSVVGGGVQFPVCVGANVLTF
V: TRBV29-1
size: -
J: TRBJ2-6
D: -

DNA: TGTGCCAGCAGCCAAGGGGGGACCCAGTACTTC
CDR3: CASSQGGTQYF
V: TRBV14
size: -
J: TRBJ2-5
D: -

DNA: TGTGCCAGCAGTCCCGGGGGCGAAACCGGGGAGCTGTTTTTT
CDR3: CASSPGGETGELFF
V: TRBV25-1
size: -
J: TRBJ2-2
D: -

DNA: TGCGCCAGCAGCCAAGTTGGCGGGGGGGCTCAAGATACGCAGTATTTT
CDR3: CASSQVGGGAQDTQYF
V: TRBV4-1
size: few
J: TRBJ2-3
D: TRBD2

DNA: TGTGCCAGCAGTTACACCGGGGAGCTGTTTTTT
CDR3: CASSYTGELFF
V: TRBV27
size: -
J: TRBJ2-2
D: -

DNA: TGCAGCGTTGCCGGGGGGCCTTCCTACGAGCAGTACTTC
CDR3: CSVAGGPSYEQYF
V: TRBV29-1
size: few
J: TRBJ2-7
D: -

DNA: TGCAGCGTTGTGACTGGCGGTTGGGGGAGTCCTGAAGCTTTCTTT
CDR3: CSVVTGGWGSPEAFF
V: TRBV29-1
size: -
J: TRBJ1-1
D: -

DNA: TGTGCCAGCAGTCCCCTAGCGGGGACTTCGAACACCGGGGAGCTGTTTTTT
CDR3: CASSPLAGTSNTGELFF
V: TRBV6-4
size: -
J: TRBJ2-2
D: TRBD2

DNA: TGTGCCAGCAGTTCCATGGGGGAGCAGTACTTC
CDR3: CASSSMGEQYF
V: TRBV28
size: few
J: TRBJ2-7
D: -

DNA: TGTGCCAGCAGCCCCAAGACAGGGGGTGATGGCGGGGAGCTGTTTTTT
CDR3: CASSPKTGGDGGELFF
V: TRBV4-1
size: few
J: TRBJ2-2
D: TRBD1

DNA: TGTGCCAGCAGCCCGTTTGGTTACGAGCAGTACTTC
CDR3: CASSPFGYEQYF
V: TRBV11-2
size: -
J: TRBJ2-7
D: -

DNA: TGTGCCAGCAGTCCCGGACAGAAGAATGAGCAGTTCTTC
CDR3: CASSPGQKNEQFF
V: TRBV28
size: few
J: TRBJ2-1
D: -

DNA: TGCAGCGTTCTTAGCGGGGGGTCCGGGCAGTTCTTC
CDR3: CSVLSGGSGQFF
V: TRBV29-1
size: few
J: TRBJ2-1
D: TRBD2

DNA: TGTGCCAGCAGCTCCTCCACCGTCTACGAGCAGTACTTC
CDR3: CASSSSTVYEQYF
V: TRBV13
size: -
J: TRBJ2-7
D: -

DNA: TGTGCCAGCAGGATAGGCAGTGACACTGAAGCTTTCTTT
CDR3: CASRIGSDTEAFF
V: TRBV27
size: -
J: TRBJ1-1
D: -

DNA: TGTGCCAGCAGTGAATACGCCGGCCCCTACGAGCAGTACTTC
CDR3: CASSEYAGPYEQYF
V: TRBV6-1
size: -
J: TRBJ2-7
D: -

DNA: TGCAGCGTTGAAGAGACAGGTCCTCCTAGCACAGATACGCAGTATTTT
CDR3: CSVEETGPPSTDTQYF
V: TRBV29-1
size: -
J: TRBJ2-3
D: -

DNA: TGTGCCAGCAGCGAAGGGACAGGGGTAGAGGAGCAGTTCTTC
CDR3: CASSEGTGVEEQFF
V: TRBV5-6
size: -
J: TRBJ2-1
D: TRBD1

DNA: TGCAGCGTTGGGGGGACAGGGGGCGCGGATGAGCAGTTCTTC
CDR3: CSVGGTGGADEQFF
V: TRBV29-1
size: -
J: TRBJ2-1
D: TRBD1

DNA: TGTGCCTGCAACGGACAGGCCCTAGCCAAAAACATTCAGTACTTC
CDR3: CACNGQALAKNIQYF
V: TRBV30
size: -
J: TRBJ2-4
D: TRBD1

DNA: TGCAGCGTTGCATCCAGCTACGAGCAGTACTTC
CDR3: CSVASSYEQYF
V: TRBV29-1
size: -
J: TRBJ2-7
D: -

DNA: TGTGCCAGCGGAAGCACCTATGGCTACACCTTC
CDR3: CASGSTYGYTF
V: TRBV27
size: -
J: TRBJ1-2
D: -

DNA: TGTGCCAGGGGATCAGACAGGAACTATGGCTACACCTTC
CDR3: CARGSDRNYGYTF
V: TRBV2
size: few
J: TRBJ1-2
D: -

DNA: TGTGCCAGCAAGGGAGGTGCTGGGGCCAACGTCCTGACTTTC
CDR3: CASKGGAGANVLTF
V: TRBV2
size: -
J: TRBJ2-6
D: -

DNA: TGTGCCAGCAGCTTTAGAAGTAACTATGGCTACACCTTC
CDR3: CASSFRSNYGYTF
V: TRBV11-2
size: few
J: TRBJ1-2
D: -

DNA: TGTGCCAGCAATGTGGGAGCGGAGCAGTTCTTC
CDR3: CASNVGAEQFF
V: TRBV27
size: -
J: TRBJ2-1
D: -

DNA: TGCAGCGTTGAAGAAGAGGGGCAAGAGACCCAGTACTTC
CDR3: CSVEEEGQETQYF
V: TRBV29-1
size: -
J: TRBJ2-5
D: -

DNA: TGCAGCGTTGAGGAGACAGGGAGATATGGCTACACCTTC
CDR3: CSVEETGRYGYTF
V: TRBV29-1
size: -
J: TRBJ1-2
D: TRBD1

DNA: TGTGCTATAGGCAGAACAGGGGGCACGGAGACCCAGTACTTC
CDR3: CAIGRTGGTETQYF
V: TRBV28
size: -
J: TRBJ2-5
D: TRBD1

DNA: TGCGCCAGCAGCCAAGAGGCGGGGGGGTCCTACGAGCAGTACTTC
CDR3: CASSQEAGGSYEQYF
V: TRBV4-1
size: -
J: TRBJ2-7
D: TRBD2

DNA: TGTGCCAGCAGCTTGGGTGGGAACACTGAAGCTTTCTTT
CDR3: CASSLGGNTEAFF
V: TRBV5-6
size: -
J: TRBJ1-1
D: -

DNA: TGTGCCAGCAGCTTAGGACACGAAGCTTTCTTT
CDR3: CASSLGHEAFF
V: TRBV7-9
size: few
J: TRBJ1-1
D: -

DNA: TGCAGCGTTGAAGATCTGGGAGCGGGAGGGCCCCCCACAGATACGCAGTATTTT
CDR3: CSVEDLGAGGPPTDTQYF
V: TRBV29-1
size: -
J: TRBJ2-3
D: TRBD2

DNA: TGTGCCTGGAGCTTGGACGGGGGGGCCTACGAGCAGTACTTC
CDR3: CAWSLDGGAYEQYF
V: TRBV30
size: -
J: TRBJ2-7
D: TRBD2

DNA: TGCGCCAGCAGCCACCCCGGGAACGGGGATCAGCCCCAGCATTTT
CDR3: CASSHPGNGDQPQHF
V: TRBV4-1
size: few
J: TRBJ1-5
D: -

DNA: TGCGCCAGCAGCCCAGACAGCTCCTACAATGAGCAGTTCTTC
CDR3: CASSPDSSYNEQFF
V: TRBV4-3
size: few
J: TRBJ2-1
D: -

DNA: TGTGCCAGCAAACACCGGGACAGGGGACAAGAGACCCAGTACTTC
CDR3: CASKHRDRGQETQYF
V: TRBV7-9
size: few
J: TRBJ2-5
D: TRBD1

DNA: TGTGCCAGCAGCAAACTAGCGGACTCCTACGAGCAGTACTTC
CDR3: CASSKLADSYEQYF
V: TRBV5-6
size: once
J: TRBJ2-7
D: TRBD2